The 30 T cell receptor beta chains given below trace back to one sample, sequenced in a study of T cells in Graves' hyperthyroidism and ophthalmopathy. RNA transcripts gave rise to amplified TCR beta CDR3 regions. HTBI primers drove first-round RT-PCR of the TCR CDR3. TCRdb itself ran the multiplex PCR reads through MiXCR, one entry per CDR3 protein. This sample yields a few hundred thousand distinct CDR3 sequences, of which about 18% are seen a single time; 40% belongs to the top ten. The sample was blood. All receptors derive from a young man with Graves' ophthalmopathy.

This clonotype came up many times. This chain links TRBV3-1 with TRBJ1-2; 7 bases fit TRBD1. The CDR3 covers 14 residues. Germline lookup yields CDR1 LGHDT and CDR2 YNNKEL (reference sequence). V was pared by 4 bases and J by 4 bases, with 6 bases of the junction left unmatched. CDR3 DNA: TGTGCCAGCAGCCTTAAACAGGGGCGCTATGGCTACACCTTC. Translation gives CASSLKQGRYGYTF.

This chain uses TRBV15 with TRBJ2-4, with TRBD1 matching 8 bases. The CDR3 is made up of 21 amino acids. J gave up 0 bases and V 5 bases, and 21 bases lay outside the gene matches. Per the germline V gene, CDR1 is LNHNV and CDR2 is YYDKDF (reference sequence). The DNA for the CDR3 is TGTGCCACCAGCCAAACCGAGTGGACAGGGTACCCCAATCTAGCCAAAAACATTCAGTACTTC. This encodes CATSQTEWTGYPNLAKNIQYF.

The rearrangement joins TRBV7-2 to TRBJ1-2; D might be TRBD1 (5 bases). CDR1 is SGHTA and CDR2 is FQGNSA in the germline V gene. CDR3 length: 14 amino acids. V was pared by 1 base and J by 4 bases, with 10 bases between. This chain's CDR3 is CASSLVQGGYGYTF. CDR3 bases: TGTGCCAGCAGCTTAGTGCAGGGCGGCTATGGCTACACCTTC.

This clonotype was observed many times. The chain combines TRBV6-2 or TRBV6-3 with TRBJ1-3; D unclear. V lost 2 bases and J 0 bases, leaving 8 bases between the germline ends. CDR3 size: 15 residues. Germline CDR1 and CDR2: MNHEY and SVGEGT. The CDR3 DNA sequence: TGTGCCAGCAGTTACCGAGCTTACTCTGGAAACACCATATATTTT. Its translation is CASSYRAYSGNTIYF.

This clonotype was counted at least ten times. The CDR3 protein is CASSLQQQFRTDTQYF. The CDR3 coding sequence is TGTGCCAGCAGCTTACAACAGCAATTTCGCACAGATACGCAGTATTTT. The chain is built from TRBV5-6 and TRBJ2-3; no definite D call. The CDR3 consists of 16 residues. CDR1 SGHDT and CDR2 YYEEEE come from the germline V gene. Between the trimmed V and J ends, which lost 2 bases and 1 base, there was a span of 14 bases.

This rearrangement joins TRBV6-9 to TRBJ2-5; possibly TRBD1 for D (6 bases). The CDR3 totals 15 residues. V was trimmed by 3 bases and J by 1 base, leaving 12 bases between them. Germline V gives CDR1 MNHGY, CDR2 SVAAGI. As DNA, the CDR3 is TGTGCCAGCAGTTACAGGGGTTCGGCCCAAGAGACCCAGTACTTC. Its translation: CASSYRGSAQETQYF.

The table lists this clonotype with many counts. This chain joins TRBV6-1 and TRBJ2-7, with 8 nucleotides matching TRBD2. The CDR3 runs to 16 residues. Trimming took 6 bases from V and 0 from J; bases not matched to a gene: 10. Germline lookup yields CDR1 MNHNS and CDR2 SASEGT. The CDR3 nucleotides read TGTGCCAGCAGCCTAATAGGCGGGGGGAGCTCCTACGAGCAGTACTTC. It specifies CASSLIGGGSSYEQYF.

This clonotype was counted only a few times. V and J are TRBV5-1 and TRBJ1-3; D might be TRBD1 (5 bases). The germline V gene has CDR1 SGHRS and CDR2 YFSETQ. V dropped 3 bases and J dropped 0 bases, with 13 bases sitting between them. The CDR3 totals 16 residues. The DNA for the CDR3 is TGCGCCAGCAGCTCCATGGACGACAGCTCTGGAAACACCATATATTTT. Translated: CASSSMDDSSGNTIYF.

The chain is built from TRBV5-1 and TRBJ1-6; 9 bases fit TRBD1. With 4 bases clipped from V and 11 bases from J, the junction kept 7 bases outside the gene matches. The CDR3 extends over 14 amino acids. Germline V gene lookup returns CDR1 SGHRS and CDR2 YFSETQ. CDR3 coding DNA: TGCGCCAGCAGCGGAGGACAGGGGAACCCACCCCTCCACTTT. Translated: CASSGGQGNPPLHF.

Turning to this clonotype: With a much larger clone just one base away, this may be a read error. This sequence joins TRBV7-9 and TRBJ2-3; a possible D gene is TRBD2 (5 bases). Trimming took off 5 bases at V and 5 bases at J, with 14 bases between the two ends. CDR1 and CDR2 (germline): SEHNR, FQNEAQ (reference sequence). This CDR3 spans 14 amino acids. The CDR3 reads CASSQSGTRDTQYF. For the CDR3, the DNA is TGTGCCAGCAGCCAAAGCGGCACCAGAGATACGCAGTATTTT.

The chain has TRBV12-3 or TRBV12-4 and TRBJ1-6; no reliable D call. The CDR3 runs 14 residues. Trimming pared 2 bases from V and 9 bases from J, leaving 11 bases between. CDR3 loop: CASSLIPQSSPLHF. The CDR3 DNA is TGTGCCAGCAGTTTAATACCACAGTCTTCACCCCTCCACTTT.

The chain links TRBV6-1 to TRBJ2-1, with 8 bases lining up with TRBD2. The CDR3 covers 15 residues. V trimming: 6 bases; J trimming: 7 bases; junction bases outside the gene matches: 11. Per germline, CDR1 MNHNS and CDR2 SASEGT. The CDR3 spells CASSERTGGGNEQFF. The CDR3 coding sequence is TGTGCCAGCAGCGAAAGGACTGGCGGGGGGAATGAGCAGTTCTTC.

This clonotype was detected ten times or more. J is TRBJ1-5 and V is TRBV10-3; a possible D gene is TRBD1 (5 bases). The CDR3 runs 13 residues. Between the trimmed V and J ends, which lost 2 bases and 4 bases, there was a span of 6 bases. The germline V gene has CDR1 ENHRY and CDR2 SYGVKD. CDR3 nucleotide sequence: TGTGCCATCAGTGAGGCAGGGAATCAGCCCCAGCATTTT. Translating gives CAISEAGNQPQHF.

This clonotype was counted at least ten times. The chain joins TRBV27 to TRBJ1-1; the D gene is possibly TRBD1 (5 bases). Germline lookup yields CDR1 MNHEY and CDR2 SMNVEV (reference sequence). The CDR3 loop spans 14 amino acids. Trimming cost V 6 bases and J 0 bases, with 11 bases left between them. In nucleotides, the CDR3 is TGTGCCAGCAGCAATCAGGGAATGAACACTGAAGCTTTCTTT. This encodes CASSNQGMNTEAFF.

At least ten counts were recorded for this clonotype. The V gene is TRBV7-8, the J gene TRBJ2-2; 13 bases align to TRBD2. V lost 2 bases and J lost 1; bases outside the gene matches: 7. The CDR3 totals 19 residues. The germline gives CDR1 SGHVS, CDR2 FQNEAQ. The CDR3 sequence is CASSLFTRLAGGNTGELFF. The CDR3 DNA reads TGTGCCAGCAGCTTATTCACGAGACTAGCGGGGGGGAACACCGGGGAGCTGTTTTTT.

This clonotype has only a few counts. V gene TRBV12-3 or TRBV12-4 combines with J gene TRBJ1-4; D may be TRBD1 (5 bases). CDR3 length: 14 amino acids. Trimming cost V 5 bases and J 8 bases, with 15 bases left between them. In DNA form, the CDR3 reads TGTGCCAGCAGTGGGGACGGCGGCGGGGAAAAACTGTTTTTT. Translated: CASSGDGGGEKLFF.

V is TRBV19 and J is TRBJ1-1; the D is unclear. There are 13 residues in the CDR3. Germline CDR1 LNHDA, CDR2 SQIVND (reference sequence). The V gene lost 3 bases and the J gene lost 11 bases, with 16 bases spanning the gap. CDR3 protein: CASSINSGAGAFF. DNA of the CDR3: TGTGCCAGTAGTATTAACTCGGGCGCGGGTGCTTTCTTT.

Notes on this clonotype: A much larger clone is a single base away; this may be a read error. The rearrangement uses TRBV7-8 and TRBJ2-5, with D possibly called TRBD1 or TRBD2 (6 bases each). From germline, CDR1 is SGHVS and CDR2 FQNEAQ. The CDR3 runs to 16 residues. Here the CDR3 DNA reads TGTGCCAGCAGCCCCCGGAGGGGCAGGGGCGAAGAGACCCTGTACTTC. Translation: CASSPRRGRGEETLYF.

This chain uses TRBV5-5 with TRBJ1-2; D uncertain. Germline V CDR1 and CDR2: SGHKS, YYEKEE (reference sequence). The CDR3 is 15 residues long. V gave up 4 bases and J gave up 5 bases, with 18 bases separating them. CDR3 region: CASSTSWVPLYGYTF. The CDR3 nucleotides are TGTGCCAGCAGCACAAGTTGGGTCCCTTTATATGGCTACACCTTC.

The chain recombines TRBV4-2 with TRBJ1-3; D unresolved. V lost 1 base, J lost 6 bases, and 13 bases lay in between. This CDR3 is 15 amino acids long. CDR1 and CDR2 from the germline V gene are LGHNA and YNFKEQ. In DNA form, the CDR3 reads TGTGCCAGCAGCCAAGGCGGTATAAGAGAAAACACCATATATTTT. Translated, it gives CASSQGGIRENTIYF.

V usage is TRBV4-2 and J usage is TRBJ2-5; TRBD2 aligns across 10 bases. Near its end, the DNA agrees better with TRBJ2-1, so the J call may be wrong. The CDR3 is 16 residues long. Looked up from germline, CDR1 is LGHNA and CDR2 is YNFKEQ. CDR3 sequence: CASSHPELAGPGTQFF. In DNA, the CDR3 is TGTGCCAGCAGCCATCCTGAACTAGCGGGGCCGGGGACCCAGTTCTTC.

A few counts support this clonotype. The gene calls are TRBV2 and TRBJ1-5, with a tentative D call TRBD1 (6 bases). From germline, CDR1 is SNHLY and CDR2 FYNNEI. V was clipped by 3 bases and J by 0 bases, with 9 bases between them. The CDR3 has 15 amino acids. Here the CDR3 reads CASSDGGPSNQPQHF. CDR3 coding DNA: TGTGCCAGCAGTGACGGGGGGCCTAGCAATCAGCCCCAGCATTTT.

At least ten counts were recorded for this clonotype. The rearrangement uses TRBV11-2 and TRBJ2-5, with D maybe TRBD1 (6 bases). CDR1 is SGHAT and CDR2 is FQNNGV in the germline V gene. V lost 5 bases to trimming and J lost 4 bases, with 20 bases between them. The CDR3 covers 16 residues. CDR3 DNA sequence: TGTGCCAGCAGCGAGCAGTTACTGGGGGCGGGAGAGACCCAGTACTTC. Its protein product is CASSEQLLGAGETQYF. The whole variable domain, filled in from reference TRBV11-2 and TRBJ2-5, reads EAGVAQSPRYKIIEKRQSVAFWCNPISGHATLYWYQQILGQGPKLLIQFQNNGVVDDSQLPKDRFSAERLKGVDSTLKIQPAKLEDSAVYLCASSEQLLGAGETQYFGPGTRLLVL.

The chain joins TRBV29-1 to TRBJ2-3; 9 positions match TRBD1. J lost 3 bases, V lost 4 bases, and 5 bases had no gene match. The CDR3 loop spans 14 amino acids. The V gene's germline CDR1 is SQVTM and CDR2 ANQGSEA. This chain's CDR3 is CSVGGTGKTDTQYF. CDR3 DNA: TGCAGCGTTGGCGGGACAGGGAAGACAGATACGCAGTATTTT.

This clonotype was observed at least ten times. This sequence joins TRBV12-3 or TRBV12-4 and TRBJ1-1, with D unresolved. This CDR3 is built from 14 residues. V lost 5 bases, J lost 1 base, and 11 bases lay in between. Here the CDR3 DNA reads TGTGCCAGCAGTCTTCGGACGGAGAACACTGAAGCTTTCTTT. It encodes CASSLRTENTEAFF.

This CDR3 reads CASSLTTSGSRAYEQYF. The CDR3 DNA is TGTGCCAGCAGCTTAACGACTAGCGGGAGTCGGGCCTACGAGCAGTACTTC. The rearrangement uses TRBV11-2 and TRBJ2-7; 12 nucleotides agree with TRBD2. Per the germline V gene, CDR1 is SGHAT and CDR2 is FQNNGV. V gave up 2 bases and J gave up 2 bases; unmatched junction bases: 7. This CDR3 is built from 17 residues.

This clonotype has a handful of counts. The V call is TRBV11-2, the J call TRBJ2-7, with a possible D match to TRBD2 (6 bases). In germline, CDR1 is SGHAT, CDR2 FQNNGV. The CDR3 is 15 residues long. Trimming removed 2 bases at V and 6 bases at J, with 17 bases between. CDR3 region: CASSLSGGIFSEQYF. In nucleotides, the CDR3 is TGTGCCAGCAGCTTATCCGGGGGAATTTTCTCCGAGCAGTACTTC.

The sample holds many counts of this clonotype. V is TRBV20-1 and J is TRBJ2-3, with TRBD2 identical over 10 bases. Germline V CDR1 and CDR2: DFQATT, SNEGSKA (reference sequence). CDR3 length: 14 amino acids. The V and J ends lost 5 bases and 6 bases, in that order; junction bases with no gene match: 8. CDR3: CSAWERGGPDTQYF. The CDR3 DNA reads as TGCAGTGCTTGGGAGCGGGGGGGACCGGATACGCAGTATTTT.

Notes on this clonotype: This may be a read error, as it is one base from a much larger clone. The chain carries TRBV27 and TRBJ1-1, with 10 bases identical to TRBD1. V shed 6 bases, J shed 5 bases, and the junction held 6 bases outside the gene matches. Germline assignment: CDR1 MNHEY and CDR2 SMNVEV (reference sequence). The CDR3 sequence is 14 residues long. The CDR3 bases are TGTGCCAGCAGGCTGGGACAGGGGAAAACTGAAGCTTTCTTT. Translation gives CASRLGQGKTEAFF.

This clonotype came up a few times. The genes are TRBV7-9 and TRBJ2-3, with TRBD1 as a possible D gene (5 bases). V was clipped by 1 base and J by 1 base, with 12 bases between them. Germline V gene data show CDR1 as SEHNR and CDR2 as FQNEAQ (reference sequence). The CDR3 has 16 residues. The CDR3 region has the DNA TGTGCCAGCAGCTTAGTGGGGCAGGCCCGCACAGATACGCAGTATTTT. Its translation: CASSLVGQARTDTQYF.